The rows below give T cell receptor beta chains drawn from one sample of a study of control samples from healthy donors and cancer patients. Measured with immunoSEQ multiplex PCR; TCRdb has only the in-frame clones, and not every one. The data contain about 52,000 clones, roughly 95% of them singletons. Sequencing was done on a sample of blood. These receptors came from a man in his thirties or forties in good health. Both conserved end residues are part of each CDR3. The order of the fields is J gene, V gene, CDR3 protein.

>TRBJ2-3|TRBV10-3
CAISEDSSTDTQYF
>TRBJ2-1|TRBV27
CASRSEMEANEQFF
>TRBJ2-5|TRBV7-8
CASTQMGRRFQETQYF
>TRBJ2-5|TRBV5-6
CASSLRTGRYQETQYF
>TRBJ2-1|TRBV7-6
CASSLQPSYNEQFF
>TRBJ2-1|TRBV6-4
CASSEREYNEQFF
>TRBJ2-2|TRBV6-2/TRBV6-3
CASSDTSGANTGELFF
>TRBJ1-5|TRBV6-1
CASSDRGIRPQHF
>TRBJ2-1|TRBV5-4
CASSTAGLRDNEQFF
>TRBJ2-7|TRBV5-6
CASSLGSSYEQYF
>TRBJ2-2|TRBV28
CATSPGQNTGELFF
>TRBJ2-5|TRBV7-8
CASSSLTGKETQYF
>TRBJ1-6|TRBV9
CASSPDYRNSPLHF
>TRBJ2-1|TRBV9
CASSLAGGLSYNEQFF
>TRBJ2-5|TRBV3-1/TRBV3-2
CASSQDLLRSEQETQYF
>TRBJ2-2|TRBV6-2/TRBV6-3
CASSYGTSDTGELFF
>TRBJ1-2|TRBV7-9
CASSRDSGGYTF
>TRBJ1-2|TRBV18
CASSLGGQGANYGYTF
>TRBJ2-5|TRBV9
CASSIRGQETQYF
>TRBJ2-1|TRBV6-6
CASSFLAGGPGEQFF
>TRBJ2-5|TRBV11-1
CASNQGAEPGETQYF
>TRBJ2-3|TRBV27
CASSLLAGGTDTQYF
>TRBJ2-2|TRBV4-1
CASSQIGGELFF
>TRBJ2-2|TRBV28
CASSPSGVGVRNTGELFF
>TRBJ1-4|TRBV11-2
CASSSDREKLFF
>TRBJ1-1|TRBV12-3/TRBV12-4
CASLLLGGYEAFF
>TRBJ2-3|TRBV3-1/TRBV3-2
CASSQGLAGERGTDTQYF
>TRBJ1-2|TRBV3-1/TRBV3-2
CASSDRGSNYGYTF
>TRBJ1-5|TRBV15
CATSRDRGEGLNQPQHF
>TRBJ2-1|TRBV7-3
CASSSPPLGEQFF
>TRBJ1-1|TRBV9
CASSRRENTEAFF
>TRBJ2-1|TRBV7-3
CASSPTPGQHYNEQFF
>TRBJ2-7|TRBV4-3
CASSQDENNEQYF
>TRBJ1-3|TRBV28
CASRTEGNTIYF
>TRBJ2-7|TRBV29-1
CSVRVTTTYEQYF
>TRBJ2-1|TRBV7-3
CASSYYGGNEQFF
>TRBJ2-2|TRBV6-5
CASSYKGGPGELFF
>TRBJ1-1|TRBV2
CASSEVGGPDTEAFF
>TRBJ1-4|TRBV15
CATSRGEYLNEKLFF
>TRBJ2-1|TRBV4-1
CASSGRTSGRGNEQFF
>TRBJ1-2|TRBV27
CASRTWAGTGINYGYTF
>TRBJ2-7|TRBV7-9
CASSSGPEDEQYF
>TRBJ2-1|TRBV11-3
CASSPGVLNEQFF
>TRBJ1-3|TRBV30
CAWRGTLPGNTIYF
>TRBJ2-2|TRBV30
CATGDTGELFF
>TRBJ1-2|TRBV7-9
CASSSGQGIYGYTF
>TRBJ1-5|TRBV7-3
CASSVSGQGGNQPQHF
>TRBJ1-6|TRBV11-2
CASSLGAADSPLHF